Each of the 26 T cell receptor beta chains below was sequenced from the same sample in a study of T and B cells in COVID-19 patients. BIOMED2 TRB-A/B primer pools were used in multiplex TRB PCR. One entry per CDR3 protein, called by TCRdb with MiXCR from the multiplex PCR reads. Of several thousand distinct CDR3 sequences listed, about 20% are singletons. Blood genomic DNA input for TRB amplification was 250-500 ng. Source material: blood. These receptors were taken from a human donor with active COVID-19.

CDR3 in amino acids: CARSLGTSGRPTDTQYF. The CDR3 coding sequence is TGTGCCAGAAGCTTAGGGACTAGCGGGAGACCCACAGATACGCAGTATTTT. V usage is TRBV5-3 and J usage is TRBJ2-3; 14 nucleotides match TRBD2. TRBV5-3 is an ORF, and what it does is uncertain. CDR3 length: 17 amino acids. V shed 2 bases, J shed 2 bases, and the junction held 4 bases outside the gene matches.

This clonotype is deemed medium-sized (0.01 to 0.1%). V and J are TRBV27 and TRBJ2-7; TRBD1 might be the D (5 bases). The CDR3 consists of 18 residues. Trimming shortened V by 2 bases and J by 0 bases, and 20 bases separated the two germline ends. CDR1 and CDR2 (germline): MNHEY, SMNVEV (reference sequence). This CDR3 is CASSLRGHPGRHSYEQYF. The CDR3 bases are TGTGCCAGCAGTTTAAGGGGCCACCCCGGCCGACACTCCTACGAGCAGTACTTC.

By share, this clonotype counts as medium-sized. The rearrangement joins TRBV11-1 to TRBJ1-1; D is undetermined. This CDR3 is 13 amino acids long. Trimming shortened V by 5 bases and J by 3 bases, and 10 bases separated the two germline ends. Germline loops: CDR1 SGHAT, CDR2 FQDESV (reference sequence). CDR3 nucleotides: TGTGCCAGCAGCGGATGGATTGACACTGAAGCTTTCTTT. Amino acids: CASSGWIDTEAFF.

This clonotype is medium-sized within its sample. The chain carries TRBV27 and TRBJ2-2; maybe TRBD2 (5 bases). Germline loops: CDR1 MNHEY, CDR2 SMNVEV (reference sequence). Trimming removed 2 bases from V and 6 bases from J, with 10 bases in between. The CDR3 runs to 14 residues. The CDR3 DNA sequence: TGTGCCAGCAGTTTAGGAGGTATAGCCGGGGAGCTGTTTTTT. Translating gives CASSLGGIAGELFF.

This clonotype was seen a handful of times. This rearrangement joins TRBV5-1 to TRBJ2-3; D remains unclear. This CDR3 has 15 amino acids. CDR1 is SGHRS, CDR2 YFSETQ, per germline. V gave up 1 base and J gave up 4 bases, with 13 bases separating them. CDR3 sequence reads: CASSLSSIGADTQYF. Here the CDR3 DNA reads TGCGCCAGCAGCTTGTCGAGCATTGGGGCAGATACGCAGTATTTT.

The rearrangement links TRBV29-1 to TRBJ1-2; 11 bases agree with TRBD1. CDR1 and CDR2 from the germline V gene are SQVTM and ANQGSEA. The V segment lost 6 bases and the J segment 2 bases; nucleotides outside the gene matches: 2. This CDR3 region has 13 residues. CDR3 loop: CSVGQGANYGYTF. CDR3 sequence (DNA): TGCAGCGTCGGACAGGGGGCAAACTATGGCTACACCTTC.

This clonotype is termed medium-sized. The chain couples TRBV7-6 to TRBJ1-3; D unresolved. Germline V lookup: CDR1 SGHVS, CDR2 FNYEAQ. The CDR3 consists of 13 residues. Trimming stripped 5 bases from V and 8 bases from J, with 13 bases between. In DNA form, the CDR3 reads TGTGCCAGCAGCACTCGGGCTAGAGACACCATATATTTT. Residues: CASSTRARDTIYF.

In its sample, this clonotype is medium-sized. V gene TRBV6-6 combines with J gene TRBJ2-1; TRBD1 matches at 11 bases. CDR3 length: 15 amino acids. Germline V gene sequence: CDR1 MNHNY, CDR2 SVGAGI (reference sequence). V lost 5 bases to trimming and J lost 6 bases; unmatched junction nucleotides: 6. The CDR3 sequence is CASSPIGTGGNEQFF. CDR3 coding DNA: TGTGCCAGCAGTCCCATCGGGACAGGGGGCAATGAGCAGTTCTTC.

The chain is built from TRBV10-3 and TRBJ1-1; maybe TRBD1 (5 bases). Germline V gives CDR1 ENHRY, CDR2 SYGVKD. Trimming stripped 0 bases from V and 0 bases from J, with 8 bases between. This CDR3 comprises 15 residues. CDR3 nucleotides: TGTGCCATCAGTGAGTCGGGGCACATGAACACTGAAGCTTTCTTT. It is translated as CAISESGHMNTEAFF.

By share, this clonotype ranks as medium-sized. CDR3 in DNA: TGTGCCAGTAGTAGTCCGGGAAGAGGGACTGAAGCTTTCTTT. This gives the protein CASSSPGRGTEAFF. The genes are TRBV19 and TRBJ1-1; D remains unclear. CDR1 and CDR2 from the germline V gene are LNHDA and SQIVND (reference sequence). The CDR3 runs 14 residues. Trimming removed 4 bases from V and 5 bases from J, with 14 bases in between.

This clonotype is deemed medium-sized (0.01 to 0.1%). The gene calls are TRBV18 and TRBJ2-2, with D uncertain. Trimming shortened V by 3 bases and J by 3 bases, and 14 bases separated the two germline ends. The CDR3 is 16 amino acids. Germline CDR1 reads KGHSH; CDR2 reads LQKENI. The CDR3 nucleotides read TGTGCCAGCTCACCGGAGCCCGGGTCCCACACCGGGGAGCTGTTTTTT. Encoded protein: CASSPEPGSHTGELFF.

By share, this clonotype counts as medium-sized. V usage is TRBV19 and J usage is TRBJ1-2, with D hard to call. The CDR3 length is 12 residues. The V gene lost 2 bases and the J gene lost 4 bases, with 5 bases spanning the gap. CDR1 is LNHDA, CDR2 SQIVND, per germline (reference sequence). The CDR3 sequence: CASSISPYGYTF. The DNA of the CDR3 is TGTGCCAGTAGTATAAGTCCCTATGGCTACACCTTC.

This clonotype counts as medium-sized. This chain joins TRBV11-2 and TRBJ2-7; no definite D call. Trimming pared 0 bases from V and 8 bases from J, leaving 11 bases between. This CDR3 comprises 13 residues. CDR1 is SGHAT, CDR2 FQNNGV, per germline. The CDR3 protein is CASSLEVSAQQYF. CDR3 in DNA: TGTGCCAGCAGCTTAGAAGTCAGCGCTCAGCAGTACTTC.

This clonotype is judged medium-sized (0.01 to 0.1%). The V call is TRBV12-3 or TRBV12-4, the J call TRBJ2-7, with D tentatively TRBD1 (6 bases). This CDR3 has 15 amino acids. V was shortened by 3 bases and J by 0 bases, with 12 bases between the two germline ends. The CDR3 DNA sequence: TGTGCCAGCAGTTTTCGGGACACCGCCTCCTACGAGCAGTACTTC. Translating gives CASSFRDTASYEQYF.

The count of this clonotype is one. The chain uses TRBV7-2 and TRBJ2-5, with TRBD1 identical over 12 bases. Trimming removed 5 bases from V and 6 bases from J; junction bases left unmatched: 7. This CDR3 contains 15 residues. Germline lookup yields CDR1 SGHTA and CDR2 FQGNSA. Here the CDR3 DNA reads TGTGCCAGCAGCCCCGGGACAGGGGGCACAAAGACCCAGTACTTC. Amino acids: CASSPGTGGTKTQYF.

This clonotype has a count of ten or more. The V call is TRBV12-3 or TRBV12-4, the J call TRBJ2-7; TRBD2 aligns across 8 bases. CDR3 length: 14 amino acids. J was trimmed by 0 bases and V by 5 bases; bases with no gene match: 3. The CDR3 DNA sequence: TGTGCCAGCAGTCAAGCGGGGGACTCCTACGAGCAGTACTTC. Protein sequence: CASSQAGDSYEQYF.

This sequence joins TRBV7-2 and TRBJ1-1; D might be TRBD1 (5 bases). This CDR3 contains 14 residues. The V end was cut by 6 bases, the J end by 3 bases, with 14 bases between. CDR1 and CDR2 (germline): SGHTA, FQGNSA. CDR3 DNA sequence: TGTGCCAGCAGGAGGGGCCCCCGTGACACTGAAGCTTTCTTT. Translated, it gives CASRRGPRDTEAFF.

By proportion, this clonotype is medium-sized. V usage is TRBV18 and J usage is TRBJ2-2; no reliable D call. Germline V gene lookup returns CDR1 KGHSH and CDR2 LQKENI. Trimming left V 1 base short and J 4 bases short, with 13 bases between. This CDR3 comprises 16 residues. The CDR3, as DNA: TGTGCCAGCTCACCACGGTCGCGAGTCGGCACCGGGGAGCTGTTTTTT. Its protein is CASSPRSRVGTGELFF.

This clonotype is large (0.1 to 1%) by share. This chain's CDR3 is CASRQPNSGANVLTF. DNA for the CDR3: TGTGCCAGTCGGCAACCGAACTCTGGGGCCAACGTCCTGACTTTC. This sequence joins TRBV19 and TRBJ2-6; D uncertain. CDR3 size: 15 residues. The germline CDR1 and CDR2 sequences are LNHDA and SQIVND (reference sequence). Trimming stripped 8 bases from V and 0 bases from J, with 11 bases between.

This clonotype has a handful of counts. V and J are TRBV11-2 and TRBJ2-5, with D perhaps matching TRBD1 (6 bases). Trimming left V 2 bases short and J 4 bases short, with 17 bases between. Per the germline V gene, CDR1 is SGHAT and CDR2 is FQNNGV. The CDR3 covers 16 residues. For the CDR3, the DNA is TGTGCCAGCAGCTTATATATGGGGGCACTTCGAGAGACCCAGTACTTC. Translated, it gives CASSLYMGALRETQYF.

This clonotype ranks as medium-sized. The V call is TRBV5-1, the J call TRBJ2-1; 8 bases line up with TRBD2. This CDR3 is 15 amino acids long. V lost 1 base to trimming and J lost 0 bases; unmatched junction nucleotides: 0. The germline V gene encodes CDR1 SGHRS and CDR2 YFSETQ. The CDR3 DNA sequence: TGCGCCAGCAGCTTGACTAGCGGCTCCTACAATGAGCAGTTCTTC. Its protein product is CASSLTSGSYNEQFF. The whole variable domain, filled in from reference TRBV5-1 and TRBJ2-1, reads KAGVTQTPRYLIKTRGQQVTLSCSPISGHRSVSWYQQTPGQGLQFLFEYFSETQRNKGNFPGRFSGRQFSNSRSEMNVSTLELGDSALYLCASSLTSGSYNEQFFGPGTRLTVL.

This clonotype is categorized as medium-sized (0.01 to 0.1%). CDR3 sequence reads: CASSLWAGGGRNEQFF. The CDR3 nucleotides are TGTGCCAGTAGTTTGTGGGCGGGAGGGGGTCGGAATGAGCAGTTCTTC. The chain recombines TRBV19 with TRBJ2-1; 9 bases align to TRBD2. CDR1 and CDR2 from the germline V gene are LNHDA and SQIVND (reference sequence). This CDR3 is 16 amino acids long. Trimming took 5 bases from V and 7 from J; bases not matched to a gene: 12.

This clonotype counts as medium-sized (0.01 to 0.1%). The gene calls are TRBV5-6 and TRBJ2-5, with no clear D. The germline V gene encodes CDR1 SGHDT and CDR2 YYEEEE. This CDR3 has 13 amino acids. V was clipped by 1 base and J by 5 bases, with 9 bases between them. In nucleotides, the CDR3 is TGTGCCAGCAGCTTGCGGAACGGGGAGACCCAGTACTTC. Protein sequence: CASSLRNGETQYF.

This chain links TRBV7-2 with TRBJ1-2; 7 nucleotides align to TRBD1. This CDR3 comprises 14 residues. Germline loops: CDR1 SGHTA, CDR2 FQGNSA. J was trimmed by 8 bases and V by 6 bases; bases with no gene match: 12. The CDR3 sequence: CASRPGTATAGYTF. The CDR3 nucleotides read TGTGCCAGCAGACCCGGGACAGCAACTGCGGGCTACACCTTC.

The chain recombines TRBV19 with TRBJ2-2; 9 bases fit TRBD2. CDR3 length equals 17 residues. Trimming cost V 3 bases and J 3 bases; bases outside gene matches: 8. Germline-derived CDR1 and CDR2 are LNHDA and SQIVND (reference sequence). CDR3 region: CASSMLSGRRDTGELFF. The CDR3 DNA follows: TGTGCCAGTAGTATGCTAAGCGGGAGGCGCGACACCGGGGAGCTGTTTTTT.

This clonotype has only a few counts. The gene calls are TRBV6-2 or TRBV6-3 and TRBJ1-2; D remains ambiguous. Germline loops: CDR1 MNHEY, CDR2 SVGEGT. V lost 6 bases and J lost 0, with 11 bases in between. CDR3 length: 14 residues. The CDR3 DNA reads as TGTGCCAGCAGGCCACCGGGAGCTAACTATGGCTACACCTTC. Its protein is CASRPPGANYGYTF.